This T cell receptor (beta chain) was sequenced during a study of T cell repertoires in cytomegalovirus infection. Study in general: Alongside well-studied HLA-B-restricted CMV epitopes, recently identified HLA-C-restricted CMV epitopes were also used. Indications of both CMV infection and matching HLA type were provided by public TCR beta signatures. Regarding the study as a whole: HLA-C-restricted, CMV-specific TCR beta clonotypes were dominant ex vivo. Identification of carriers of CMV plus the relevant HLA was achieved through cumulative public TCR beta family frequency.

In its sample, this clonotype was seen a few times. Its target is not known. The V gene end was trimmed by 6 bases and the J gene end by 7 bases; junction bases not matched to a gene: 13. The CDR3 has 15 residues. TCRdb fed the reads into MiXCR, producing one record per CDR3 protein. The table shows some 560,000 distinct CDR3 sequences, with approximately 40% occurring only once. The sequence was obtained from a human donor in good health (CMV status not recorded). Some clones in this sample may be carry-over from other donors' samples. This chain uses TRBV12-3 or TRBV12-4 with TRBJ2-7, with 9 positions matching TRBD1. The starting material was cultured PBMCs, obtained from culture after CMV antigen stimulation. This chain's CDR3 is CASSFTGGLTVEQYF. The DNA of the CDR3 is TGTGCCAGCAGCTTCACAGGGGGCTTAACGGTAGAGCAGTACTTC.